The rows below give T cell receptor beta chains drawn from one sample of a study of shared clonotypes between healthy human individuals. The protocol was immunoSEQ multiplex PCR, while the TCRdb copy is restricted to in-frame clones and leaves out a portion. The sample has about 2.3 million clones; 85% to 95% are singletons. Source material: naive CD4+ T cells from PBMCs. All receptors derive from a man aged 18 to 29 in good health. Some clones in this sample may be carry-over from other donors' samples. Both conserved end residues are part of each CDR3. D genes are given only for firm matches. Clone size appears in some rows only: once, few, many, or a class for an expanded clone.

length: 17
D: TRBD2
V: TRBV7-2
J: TRBJ2-3
size: .
DNA: TGTGCCAGCAGCTCCCCTAGGACTAGCGGGAGGTTGAATACGCAGTATTTT
CDR3: CASSSPRTSGRLNTQYF

length: 16
D: .
V: TRBV6-1
J: TRBJ1-3
size: .
DNA: TGTGCCAGCAGTGAAGCGGACAGAGCCCGACAAAACACCATATATTTT
CDR3: CASSEADRARQNTIYF

length: 13
D: .
V: TRBV28
J: TRBJ1-1
size: .
DNA: TGTGCCAGCAGTTCGGCAGGGGCCGAGGGAGCTTTCTTT
CDR3: CASSSAGAEGAFF

length: 17
D: .
V: TRBV7-9
J: TRBJ1-1
size: .
DNA: TGTGCCAGCAGCTTAACGCGGGGAGCCCTCCCGAACACTGAAGCTTTCTTT
CDR3: CASSLTRGALPNTEAFF

length: 15
D: .
V: TRBV19
J: TRBJ2-5
size: .
DNA: TGTGCCAGTAGTATCGGACAGGTGGCGGGAAAGACCCAGTACTTC
CDR3: CASSIGQVAGKTQYF

length: 12
D: .
V: TRBV5-1
J: TRBJ2-2
size: once
DNA: TGCGCCAGTCATCAAAACACCGGGGAGCTGTTTTTT
CDR3: CASHQNTGELFF

length: 15
D: TRBD2
V: TRBV2
J: TRBJ2-5
size: once
DNA: TGTGCCAGCAGTGAAGCGCGGGGGGTCGTTGAGACCCAGTACTTC
CDR3: CASSEARGVVETQYF

length: 12
D: .
V: TRBV10-3
J: TRBJ1-1
size: .
DNA: TGTGCCAGCAGTTCGGCGAACGGTGAAGCTTTCTTT
CDR3: CASSSANGEAFF

length: 17
D: TRBD2
V: TRBV4-1
J: TRBJ2-1
size: once
DNA: TGCGCCAGCAGCCGAAACCTACTAGCGCCCACCTACAATGAGCAGTTCTTC
CDR3: CASSRNLLAPTYNEQFF

length: 17
D: .
V: TRBV7-9
J: TRBJ1-5
size: .
DNA: TGTGCCAGCAGCTTGGACCTTGAGGGAGGGGGCAATCAGCCCCAGCATTTT
CDR3: CASSLDLEGGGNQPQHF

length: 13
D: TRBD2
V: TRBV28
J: TRBJ2-1
size: once
DNA: TGTGCCAGTTGGGGACTAGCGGACAATGAGCAGTTCTTC
CDR3: CASWGLADNEQFF

length: 14
D: TRBD1
V: TRBV4-2
J: TRBJ2-7
size: .
DNA: TGTGCCAGCAGCCCTTTGGGACAGGGCCACGAGCAGTACTTC
CDR3: CASSPLGQGHEQYF

length: 13
D: .
V: TRBV28
J: TRBJ2-4
size: .
DNA: TGTGCCAGCGAAGACAGAGCCAAAAACATTCAGTACTTC
CDR3: CASEDRAKNIQYF

length: 14
D: .
V: TRBV5-1
J: TRBJ1-1
size: .
DNA: TGCGCCAGCAGCTTCGGGACGACGAACACTGAAGCTTTCTTT
CDR3: CASSFGTTNTEAFF

length: 13
D: TRBD2
V: TRBV12-5
J: TRBJ2-5
size: .
DNA: TGTGCTAGTGTGGGTAGCGGGTCGGAGACCCAGTACTTC
CDR3: CASVGSGSETQYF

length: 16
D: .
V: TRBV28
J: TRBJ2-7
size: .
DNA: TGTGCCAGCAGTTCCTTCGGAGGGGCGCGGACCTACGAGCAGTACTTC
CDR3: CASSSFGGARTYEQYF

length: 15
D: .
V: TRBV23-1
J: TRBJ1-2
size: .
DNA: TGCGCCAGCAGTCGACCTCCTCTAGGGGTCTATGGCTACACCTTC
CDR3: CASSRPPLGVYGYTF

length: 18
D: .
V: TRBV27
J: TRBJ2-3
size: .
DNA: TGTGCCAGCAGTTTACGGGACGGCAGATTCTCTAGCACAGATACGCAGTATTTT
CDR3: CASSLRDGRFSSTDTQYF

length: 13
D: .
V: TRBV11-3
J: TRBJ2-7
size: once
DNA: TGTGCCAGCAGCTTAGGCCGGAACTACGAGCAGTACTTC
CDR3: CASSLGRNYEQYF

length: 15
D: .
V: TRBV2
J: TRBJ2-4
size: .
DNA: TGTGCCAGCAGTGAAGAGAGGGGGGGCTCGAACATTCAGTACTTC
CDR3: CASSEERGGSNIQYF

length: 15
D: .
V: TRBV9
J: TRBJ1-4
size: .
DNA: TGTGCCAGCAGCGTAGGGGCAGGGTATTCTGAAAAACTGTTTTTT
CDR3: CASSVGAGYSEKLFF

length: 13
D: .
V: TRBV11-3
J: TRBJ1-1
size: .
DNA: TGTGCCAGCAGCTTACAGAGGAACACTGAAGCTTTCTTT
CDR3: CASSLQRNTEAFF

length: 12
D: .
V: TRBV28
J: TRBJ2-3
size: .
DNA: TGTGCCAGCAGGGGTGGGTGGGATACGCAGTATTTT
CDR3: CASRGGWDTQYF

length: 15
D: .
V: TRBV6-4
J: TRBJ2-1
size: .
DNA: TGTGCCAGCAGTCCCGACTGGCGCTCCTACAATGAGCAGTTCTTC
CDR3: CASSPDWRSYNEQFF

length: 17
D: .
V: TRBV18
J: TRBJ1-1
size: .
DNA: TGTGCCAGCTCACGACAGACAATGTCGCTATATGGGGGTGAAGCTTTCTTT
CDR3: CASSRQTMSLYGGEAFF

length: 14
D: .
V: TRBV6-5
J: TRBJ1-2
size: .
DNA: TGTGCCAGCAGACCCTCTCGGCCGGGTGATGGCTACACCTTC
CDR3: CASRPSRPGDGYTF

length: 15
D: TRBD1
V: TRBV18
J: TRBJ2-1
size: .
DNA: TGTGCCAGCTCACCACCGGGACAGGGTTTGAATGAGCAGTTCTTC
CDR3: CASSPPGQGLNEQFF

length: 15
D: TRBD2
V: TRBV5-4
J: TRBJ2-3
size: .
DNA: TGTGCCAGCAGCCCCGGGGGGAGATACACAGATACGCAGTATTTT
CDR3: CASSPGGRYTDTQYF

length: 14
D: .
V: TRBV7-6
J: TRBJ1-1
size: .
DNA: TGTGCCAGCAGCTTAACCCAGAGCGGCACTGAAGCTTTCTTT
CDR3: CASSLTQSGTEAFF

length: 18
D: .
V: TRBV5-1
J: TRBJ1-1
size: .
DNA: TGCGCCAGCAGCCTCCAGATGATAGACACCTTATTGAACACTGAAGCTTTCTTT
CDR3: CASSLQMIDTLLNTEAFF

length: 12
D: TRBD1
V: TRBV28
J: TRBJ2-2
size: .
DNA: TGTGCCAGCAAGACAGGGTTCGGGGAGCTGTTTTTT
CDR3: CASKTGFGELFF

length: 10
D: .
V: TRBV2
J: TRBJ2-5
size: few
DNA: TGTGCCAGCAGCCAAGAGACCCAGTACTTC
CDR3: CASSQETQYF

length: 13
D: .
V: TRBV15
J: TRBJ2-7
size: .
DNA: TGTGCCACCAGCGGCAGAGGAGGGAACGAGCAGTACTTC
CDR3: CATSGRGGNEQYF

length: 14
D: TRBD2
V: TRBV19
J: TRBJ2-1
size: .
DNA: TGTGCCAGTAGTCGACTAGCGACAAACAATGAGCAGTTCTTC
CDR3: CASSRLATNNEQFF

length: 16
D: .
V: TRBV4-1
J: TRBJ2-7
size: .
DNA: TGCGCCAGCAGCCACACCGCGGGACAGAGTTTCTACGAGCAGTACTTC
CDR3: CASSHTAGQSFYEQYF

length: 15
D: TRBD1
V: TRBV28
J: TRBJ2-7
size: few
DNA: TGTGCCAGCAGTTTATCCGGGACAGGGGCCTACGAGCAGTACTTC
CDR3: CASSLSGTGAYEQYF

length: 14
D: .
V: TRBV5-6
J: TRBJ2-5
size: .
DNA: TGTGCCAGCAGCTTGAACTCCGGAGGAGAGACCCAGTACTTC
CDR3: CASSLNSGGETQYF

length: 12
D: .
V: TRBV5-6
J: TRBJ1-1
size: .
DNA: TGTGCCAGCAGCTCGTCAACAGCTGAAGCTTTCTTT
CDR3: CASSSSTAEAFF

length: 17
D: .
V: TRBV6-4
J: TRBJ2-6
size: .
DNA: TGTGCCAGCAGTGACTCGAATTTGGGGACTGGGGCCAACGTCCTGACTTTC
CDR3: CASSDSNLGTGANVLTF

length: 15
D: .
V: TRBV5-1
J: TRBJ1-1
size: .
DNA: TGCGCCAGCAGCTTGGATAGGGCAGGGGTCACTGAAGCTTTCTTT
CDR3: CASSLDRAGVTEAFF

length: 13
D: .
V: TRBV10-3
J: TRBJ2-2
size: .
DNA: TGTGCCACAACCGGGACGAACACCGGGGAGCTGTTTTTT
CDR3: CATTGTNTGELFF

length: 13
D: .
V: TRBV2
J: TRBJ1-1
size: .
DNA: TGTGCCAGCAGGGTCCAGGGGCCGACTGAAGCTTTCTTT
CDR3: CASRVQGPTEAFF

length: 15
D: .
V: TRBV6-1
J: TRBJ1-2
size: .
DNA: TGTGCCAGCAGTGAAGCTTCTGCTCAATGGGGTGGCTACACCTTC
CDR3: CASSEASAQWGGYTF

length: 14
D: .
V: TRBV4-3
J: TRBJ1-5
size: .
DNA: TGCGCCAGCAGCCAGGGGTGGGGGGGACAGCCCCAGCATTTT
CDR3: CASSQGWGGQPQHF

length: 14
D: .
V: TRBV18
J: TRBJ1-2
size: .
DNA: TGTGCCAGCTCCCCCCGACCCGAGAACTATGGCTACACCTTC
CDR3: CASSPRPENYGYTF

length: 13
D: TRBD1
V: TRBV19
J: TRBJ1-1
size: .
DNA: TGTGCCAGTAGCGACAGGGGCGGCACTGAAGCTTTCTTT
CDR3: CASSDRGGTEAFF

length: 14
D: .
V: TRBV27
J: TRBJ2-2
size: .
DNA: TGTGCCAGCAGATCGGGCGCCAACACCGGGGAGCTGTTTTTT
CDR3: CASRSGANTGELFF